This T cell receptor (beta chain) was obtained from a study of T cells in Graves' hyperthyroidism and ophthalmopathy. TCR beta CDR3 regions were amplified from RNA. When the TCR CDR3 underwent first-round RT-PCR, the HTBI primer set was used. TCRdb processed the multiplex PCR reads anew with MiXCR; each CDR3 protein has one entry. This table has fewer than 300,000 distinct CDR3 sequences, around 25% appearing once. This clonotype was recorded at least ten times. Clinicians diagnosed patients from clinical symptoms, serum thyroxine and TRAb, thyroid ultrasound and orbital computed tomography. The germline gives CDR1 SGHTA, CDR2 FQGNSA. This CDR3 contains 18 residues. V was trimmed by 4 bases and J by 7 bases, leaving 28 bases between them.

The chain joins TRBV7-2 to TRBJ1-2; tentative D call: TRBD1 (5 bases). The source material was blood. This sequence originates from a man aged 35 to 55 with Graves' hyperthyroidism that later progressed to Graves' ophthalmopathy. DNA for the CDR3: TGTGCCAGCAGCTCCTACGGTGGGGGACGAAGATTTATGGGTGGCTACACCTTC. It codes for CASSSYGGGRRFMGGYTF.